This T cell receptor beta chain appears in the sequencing data of a study of blood T cell repertoires in COVID-19. TCRdb's copy holds only in-frame clones and misses some; the assay was immunoSEQ multiplex PCR. The sample lists about 350,000 clones, less than 90% occurring once. With V trimmed by 3 bases and J by 6 bases, 6 bases remained unmatched. CDR1 and CDR2 (germline): SNHLY, FYNNEI. The CDR3 is 14 amino acids. This clone was found a few times. What was sequenced was peripheral blood. The J gene is TRBJ2-5, the V gene TRBV2; 8 bases line up with TRBD1. This sequence was found in a woman aged 60-75 years with COVID-19, enrolled during active disease. The CDR3 DNA sequence: TGTGCCAGCAGTGATCCCACAGGGGGGCAGACCCAGTACTTC. It is translated as CASSDPTGGQTQYF.